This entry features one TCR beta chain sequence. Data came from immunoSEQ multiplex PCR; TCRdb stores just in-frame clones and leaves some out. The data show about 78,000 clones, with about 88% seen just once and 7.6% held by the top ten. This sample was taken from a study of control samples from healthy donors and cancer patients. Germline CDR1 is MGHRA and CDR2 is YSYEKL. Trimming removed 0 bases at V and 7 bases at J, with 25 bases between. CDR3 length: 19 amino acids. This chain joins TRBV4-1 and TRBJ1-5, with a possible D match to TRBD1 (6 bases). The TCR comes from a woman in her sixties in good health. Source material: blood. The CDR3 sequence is CASSQDAGAVIRRTQPQHF. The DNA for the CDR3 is TGCGCCAGCAGCCAAGATGCGGGGGCGGTAATCAGAAGGACCCAGCCCCAGCATTTT.